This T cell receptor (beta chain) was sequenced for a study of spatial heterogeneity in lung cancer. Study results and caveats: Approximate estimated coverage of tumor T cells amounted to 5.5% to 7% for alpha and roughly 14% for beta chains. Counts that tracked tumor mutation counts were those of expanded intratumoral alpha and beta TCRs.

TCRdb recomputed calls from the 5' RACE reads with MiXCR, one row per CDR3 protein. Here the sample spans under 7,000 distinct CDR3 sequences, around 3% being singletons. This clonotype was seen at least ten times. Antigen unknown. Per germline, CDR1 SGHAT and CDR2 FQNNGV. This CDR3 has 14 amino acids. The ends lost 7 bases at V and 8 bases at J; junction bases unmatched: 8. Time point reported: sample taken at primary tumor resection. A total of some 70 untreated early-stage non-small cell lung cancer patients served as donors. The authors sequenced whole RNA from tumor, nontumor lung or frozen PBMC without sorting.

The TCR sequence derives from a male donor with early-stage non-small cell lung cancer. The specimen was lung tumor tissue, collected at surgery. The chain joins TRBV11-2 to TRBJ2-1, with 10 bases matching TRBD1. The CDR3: CASTPGTGAHEQFF. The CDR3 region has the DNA TGTGCCAGCACCCCCGGGACAGGGGCACATGAGCAGTTCTTC.